These T cell receptor beta chains were read from a single sample in a study of T cell responses to AZD1222 COVID-19 vaccine. Sequencing was performed with immunoSEQ multiplex PCR; in TCRdb, only in-frame clones are kept and a portion is missing. The sample shows fewer than 150,000 clones, around 90% of them seen only once. The sequences come from peripheral blood, collected on day 0 of AZD1222 vaccination. The receptor source for this set is an adult in good health. The CDR3 runs from the conserved cysteine through the conserved F or W. Each record gives: D gene, J gene, clone size, V gene, CDR3 DNA, CDR3 protein. A D gene is named only where the DNA matches it firmly. Clone size is not always given. Where it is, it says once, few, many or a class for expanded clones.

TRBD1 | TRBJ1-2 | NA | TRBV28 | TGTGCCAGCAGTTTGCAACAGGGGGCTAACTATGGCTACACCTTC | CASSLQQGANYGYTF
NA | TRBJ1-5 | NA | TRBV6-5 | TGTGCCAGCAAGGGGGGGGGTAGCAATCAGCCCCAGCATTTT | CASKGGGSNQPQHF
TRBD1 | TRBJ1-1 | NA | TRBV6-2/TRBV6-3 | TGTGCCAGCAGTTTCTACTTAGACCGGGACAGATATGAAGCTTTCTTT | CASSFYLDRDRYEAFF
NA | TRBJ2-5 | NA | TRBV5-4 | TGTGCCAGCAGCTGGGGGTCCGGCGGGGCAGAGACCCAGTACTTC | CASSWGSGGAETQYF
TRBD1 | TRBJ1-5 | NA | TRBV6-5 | TGTGCCAGCAGTTACTCAGGTGCAGGGGGTCAGCCCCAGCATTTT | CASSYSGAGGQPQHF
NA | TRBJ2-7 | NA | TRBV28 | TGTGCCAGCAGTTCCGGGGACTACGAGCAGTACTTC | CASSSGDYEQYF
NA | TRBJ2-3 | NA | TRBV5-4 | TGTGCCAGCAGCTTTCTGGCGGGAAGTGTGAGCACAGATACGCAGTATTTT | CASSFLAGSVSTDTQYF
NA | TRBJ2-2 | NA | TRBV27 | TGTGCCAGCGGGCGGACTGACGCCGGGGAGCTGTTTTTT | CASGRTDAGELFF
NA | TRBJ1-1 | once | TRBV18 | TGTGCCAGCTCACCACAACCCCCTGAAGCTTTCTTT | CASSPQPPEAFF
NA | TRBJ1-2 | NA | TRBV10-3 | TGTGCCATCAGTGCTGACCCCTGGCGATATGGCTACACCTTC | CAISADPWRYGYTF
NA | TRBJ1-5 | NA | TRBV6-1 | TGTGCCAGCAGTGAACTTGCAGGGGTGAGTCAGCCCCAGCATTTT | CASSELAGVSQPQHF
TRBD1 | TRBJ2-7 | once | TRBV28 | TGTGCCAGCAGGGGGACAGGGATCTACGAGCAGTACTTC | CASRGTGIYEQYF
NA | TRBJ2-3 | NA | TRBV28 | TGTGCCAGCAGTTTCCGAAACACAGATACGCAGTATTTT | CASSFRNTDTQYF
TRBD2 | TRBJ2-2 | once | TRBV7-2 | TGTGCCAGCAGGTTCGGGGCTAGCGGGAATGTCGGGGAGCTGTTTTTT | CASRFGASGNVGELFF
NA | TRBJ2-3 | NA | TRBV30 | TGTGCCTGGAGTCTACAAGACACAGATACGCAGTATTTT | CAWSLQDTDTQYF
TRBD2 | TRBJ2-1 | NA | TRBV7-2 | TGTGCCAGCAGCCCAAAAAGCGGGACGGGCGTTGAGCAGTTCTTC | CASSPKSGTGVEQFF
TRBD1 | TRBJ1-1 | NA | TRBV7-2 | TGTGCCAGCAGCTTAGGGGGACCCGGACAGGGGAGCTCGAGTGAAGCTTTCTTT | CASSLGGPGQGSSSEAFF
TRBD1 | TRBJ1-1 | NA | TRBV6-5 | TGTGCCAGCGGCCGACAGGGGAACACTGAAGCTTTCTTT | CASGRQGNTEAFF
NA | TRBJ2-3 | NA | TRBV2 | TGTGCCGGACTAACCGCTCTAAGCACAGATACGCAGTATTTT | CAGLTALSTDTQYF
NA | TRBJ1-4 | NA | TRBV14 | TGTGCCAGCAGTTCATTGGCCGAGTATGAAAAACTGTTTTTT | CASSSLAEYEKLFF
NA | TRBJ2-1 | NA | TRBV29-1 | TGCAGCGTCCTAATGGCCCCAAATGAGCAGTTCTTC | CSVLMAPNEQFF
NA | TRBJ2-5 | NA | TRBV5-8 | TGTGCCAGCAGCTTGTGGGGCAGGGGCAAATCCCAAGAGACCCAGTACTTC | CASSLWGRGKSQETQYF
NA | TRBJ2-2 | NA | TRBV27 | TGTGCCAGCAGTTTAGGGGTCGCCGGGGAGCTGTTTTTT | CASSLGVAGELFF
TRBD1 | TRBJ1-1 | few | TRBV30 | TGTGCCTGGAGTGTACAGGGGGAAGTCCGAGCTTTCTTT | CAWSVQGEVRAFF
NA | TRBJ1-2 | NA | TRBV9 | TGTGCCAGCAGCGTAGGACTGGGGACTACCCCGAGTGGCTACACCTTC | CASSVGLGTTPSGYTF
NA | TRBJ2-1 | NA | TRBV7-8 | TGTGCCAGCAGCCCGAATGAGCAGTTCTTC | CASSPNEQFF
NA | TRBJ1-5 | NA | TRBV4-2 | TGTGCCAGCAGCCAAGAAGCTTCCGGCAGACACAGCAATCAGCCCCAGCATTTT | CASSQEASGRHSNQPQHF
TRBD1 | TRBJ2-3 | NA | TRBV27 | TGTGCCAGCAGGCCGGGACAGCAGAATTACTGGCAGTATTTT | CASRPGQQNYWQYF
NA | TRBJ1-4 | NA | TRBV12-3/TRBV12-4 | TGTGCCAGCAGTTTAAGAAGGGGGGGACTGTTTTTT | CASSLRRGGLFF
NA | TRBJ1-6 | NA | TRBV4-3 | TGCGCCAGCAGCCACACCCCAGGAGCCAATTCACCCCTCCACTTT | CASSHTPGANSPLHF
NA | TRBJ1-1 | many | TRBV24-1 | TGTGCCACCCCATGGATGGGGGTTTGCACTGAAGCTTTCTTT | CATPWMGVCTEAFF
TRBD1 | TRBJ2-7 | NA | TRBV9 | TGTGCCAGCAGCCCTGGACAGGGTGGTTACGAGCAGTACTTC | CASSPGQGGYEQYF
NA | TRBJ1-2 | NA | TRBV28 | TGTGCCAGCAGTTCGACAAGCTACTATGGCTACACCTTC | CASSSTSYYGYTF
TRBD1 | TRBJ2-1 | NA | TRBV19 | TGTGCCAGTACCTACGACAGGGCCTCCTACAATGAGCAGTTCTTC | CASTYDRASYNEQFF
TRBD1 | TRBJ1-5 | NA | TRBV7-2 | TGTGCCAGCAGCCTTTTAGGACAGGGATTAAATCAGCCCCAGCATTTT | CASSLLGQGLNQPQHF
NA | TRBJ2-7 | NA | TRBV12-3/TRBV12-4 | TGTGCCAGCAGTTTGGGTGACTACGAGCAGTACTTC | CASSLGDYEQYF
NA | TRBJ2-1 | NA | TRBV6-5 | TGTGCCAGCAGTCGCGGGTCGAGGTTCGATGAGCAGTTCTTC | CASSRGSRFDEQFF
NA | TRBJ1-1 | NA | TRBV18 | TGTGCCAGCTCACCAGCCTTAGAGGTATTGAACACTGAAGCTTTCTTT | CASSPALEVLNTEAFF
NA | TRBJ1-1 | NA | TRBV20-1 | TGCAGTGCTAGTACCCGCGTCGGAGTGGACACTGAAGCTTTCTTT | CSASTRVGVDTEAFF
TRBD2 | TRBJ2-7 | NA | TRBV7-7 | TGTGCCAGCAGCTTAGCGGCGGGAGGCGGTTACGAGCAGTACTTC | CASSLAAGGGYEQYF
NA | TRBJ2-3 | NA | TRBV3-1/TRBV3-2 | TGTGCCAGCAGTGAAAGATTAGGAGGAGGAGATACGCAGTATTTT | CASSERLGGGDTQYF
NA | TRBJ1-3 | NA | TRBV5-4 | TGTGCCAGCAGCTTGGTTCCGGACTCCTCTGGAAACACCATATATTTT | CASSLVPDSSGNTIYF
TRBD1 | TRBJ1-1 | NA | TRBV28 | TGTGCCAGCAGTTTAGGACAGGGTGGTGCTGAAGCTTTCTTT | CASSLGQGGAEAFF
NA | TRBJ2-2 | NA | TRBV11-2 | TGTGCCAGCAGCTTTTCCCAATTTATCACCGGGGAGCTGTTTTTT | CASSFSQFITGELFF
TRBD2 | TRBJ2-1 | NA | TRBV5-1 | TGCGCCAGCAGCTTGCAGGGACTAGCGGGAGGAGATGAGCAGTTCTTC | CASSLQGLAGGDEQFF
TRBD2 | TRBJ2-5 | NA | TRBV9 | TGTGCCAGCAGCGTAGAGGGGAGACTAGCGGGCGAGGAGACCCAGTACTTC | CASSVEGRLAGEETQYF